The following is a TCR beta chain sequence with its context. No antigen is known for it. These data originate in a study of shared clonotypes between healthy human individuals. Study overall: For every donor, three CD4 naive, three CD4 memory, two CD8 naive and one CD8 memory plates were used. Study outcomes and limitations: Relative to memory subsets, naive subsets generally showed larger estimated richness.

For sorted subsets, 150 to 200 ng DNA per replicate equaled approximately 32,000 T cell genomes. Clones were sequenced by immunoSEQ multiplex PCR, and TCRdb holds only the in-frame ones, with some missing. The table has around 1,000,000 clones, about 72% seen once. V was cut by 3 bases and J by 1 base, with 9 bases left in between. Germline CDR1 LGHNA, CDR2 YSLEER. The CDR3 runs to 14 residues. The V gene is TRBV4-3, the J gene TRBJ1-1, with D hard to call. The sample comprised memory CD4+ T cells from PBMCs. As for subset: CD45RA-negative fraction. The receptor comes from a man aged 18 to 30 in good health. Some clones in this sample may be carry-over from other donors' samples. CDR3 sequence: CASSQAGRNTEAFF. The CDR3 DNA follows: TGCGCCAGCAGCCAGGCCGGGAGGAACACTGAAGCTTTCTTT.